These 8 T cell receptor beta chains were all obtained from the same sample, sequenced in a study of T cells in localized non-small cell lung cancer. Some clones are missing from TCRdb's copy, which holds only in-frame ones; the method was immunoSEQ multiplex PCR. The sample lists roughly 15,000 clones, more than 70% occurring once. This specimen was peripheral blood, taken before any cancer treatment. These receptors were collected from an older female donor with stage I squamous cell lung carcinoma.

In nucleotides, the CDR3 is TGTGCCAGCAGTTTGGACAGGGGGTATAACACTGAAGCTTTCTTT. It specifies CASSLDRGYNTEAFF. The V gene is TRBV6-5, the J gene TRBJ1-1, with 10 bases matching TRBD1. Germline V gene lookup returns CDR1 MNHEY and CDR2 SVGAGI. This CDR3 spans 15 amino acids. After removal of 4 bases from V and 2 bases from J, the junction contained 4 bases not matched to a gene.

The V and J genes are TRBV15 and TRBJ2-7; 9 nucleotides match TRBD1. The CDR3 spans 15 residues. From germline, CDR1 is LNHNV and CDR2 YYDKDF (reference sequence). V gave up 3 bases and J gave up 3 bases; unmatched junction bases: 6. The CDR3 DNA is TGTGCCACCAGCAGTGCCGGGACAGGGATCTACGAGCAGTACTTC. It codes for CATSSAGTGIYEQYF.

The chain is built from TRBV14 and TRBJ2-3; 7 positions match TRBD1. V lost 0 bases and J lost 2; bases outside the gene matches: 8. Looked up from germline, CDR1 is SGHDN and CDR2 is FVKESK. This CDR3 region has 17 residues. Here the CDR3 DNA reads TGTGCCAGCAGCCAAGATTTGATGACAGGGCCCACAGATACGCAGTATTTT. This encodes CASSQDLMTGPTDTQYF.

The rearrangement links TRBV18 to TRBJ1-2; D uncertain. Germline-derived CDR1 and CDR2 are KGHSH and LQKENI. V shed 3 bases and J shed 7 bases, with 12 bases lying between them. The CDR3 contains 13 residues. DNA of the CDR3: TGTGCCAGCTCACCCCGGACGGCCAGTGGCTACACCTTC. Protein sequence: CASSPRTASGYTF.

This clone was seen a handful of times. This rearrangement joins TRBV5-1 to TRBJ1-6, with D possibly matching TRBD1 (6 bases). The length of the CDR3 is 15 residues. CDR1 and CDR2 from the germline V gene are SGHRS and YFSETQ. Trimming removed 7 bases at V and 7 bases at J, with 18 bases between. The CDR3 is CASAGDNARNSPLHF. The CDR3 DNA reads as TGCGCCAGCGCCGGGGACAACGCTCGAAATTCACCCCTCCACTTT.

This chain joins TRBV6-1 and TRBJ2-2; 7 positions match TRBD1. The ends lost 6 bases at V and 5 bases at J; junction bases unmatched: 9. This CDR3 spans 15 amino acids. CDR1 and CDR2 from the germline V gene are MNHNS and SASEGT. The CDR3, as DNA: TGTGCCAGCAGCCCCGGTAGGGGGCGTACCGGGGAGCTGTTTTTT. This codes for CASSPGRGRTGELFF.

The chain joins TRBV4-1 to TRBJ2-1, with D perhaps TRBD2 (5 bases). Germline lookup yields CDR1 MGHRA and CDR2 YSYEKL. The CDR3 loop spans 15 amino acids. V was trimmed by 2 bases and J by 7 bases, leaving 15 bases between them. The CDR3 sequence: CASSQRFGRRNEQFF. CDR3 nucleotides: TGCGCCAGCAGCCAACGGTTCGGCAGGAGGAATGAGCAGTTCTTC.

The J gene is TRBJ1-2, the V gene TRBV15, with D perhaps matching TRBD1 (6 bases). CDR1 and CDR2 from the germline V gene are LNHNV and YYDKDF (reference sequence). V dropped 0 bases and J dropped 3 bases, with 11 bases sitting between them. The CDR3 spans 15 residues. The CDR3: CATSREKGGHYGYTF. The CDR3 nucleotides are TGTGCCACCAGCAGAGAAAAAGGGGGACACTATGGCTACACCTTC.